The sequence of this T cell receptor beta chain was determined in a study of blood T cell repertoires in COVID-19. Individuals drawn from about two dozen US areas were about 18 to 95 years old. Cohort allocation depended upon clinical history that participants reported. Cohort 3 recovery required two negative PCRs, clearance, or symptom resolution. The CDR3 is made up of 16 amino acids. J lost 11 bases, V lost 6 bases, and 16 bases had no gene match. Looked up from germline, CDR1 is MDHEN and CDR2 is SYDVKM. Repertoires were generated with immunoSEQ multiplex PCR, while TCRdb's copy carries only in-frame clones and drops some. The sample lists about 46,000 clones, roughly nine tenths occurring once.

V is TRBV28 and J is TRBJ1-1; 12 bases line up with TRBD1. Material for sequencing was PBMCs or T cells enriched from blood (not recorded which). The sequence was collected from a woman in her forties or fifties who had recovered from COVID-19. This chain's CDR3 is CASSSSSGTGGPAAFF. CDR3 nucleotides: TGTGCCAGCAGCTCTTCTAGTGGGACAGGGGGCCCAGCGGCTTTCTTT. The variable domain in full, with the rest retrieved from reference TRBV28 and TRBJ1-1, is DVKVTQSSRYLVKRTGEKVFLECVQDMDHENMFWYRQDPGLGLRLIYFSYDVKMKEKGDIPEGYSVSREKKERFSLILESASTNQTSMYLCASSSSSGTGGPAAFFGQGTRLTVV.